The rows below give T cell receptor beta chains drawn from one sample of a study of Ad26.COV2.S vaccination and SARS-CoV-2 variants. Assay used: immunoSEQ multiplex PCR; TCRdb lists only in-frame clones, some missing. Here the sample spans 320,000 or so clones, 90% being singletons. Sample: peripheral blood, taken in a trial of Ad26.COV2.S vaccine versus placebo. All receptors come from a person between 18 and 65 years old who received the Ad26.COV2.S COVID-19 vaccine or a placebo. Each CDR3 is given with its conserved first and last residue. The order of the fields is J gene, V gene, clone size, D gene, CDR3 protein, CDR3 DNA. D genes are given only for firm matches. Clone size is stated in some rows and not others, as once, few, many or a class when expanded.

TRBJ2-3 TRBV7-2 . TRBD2 CASSLWGGDTDTQYF TGTGCCAGCAGCTTATGGGGGGGAGACACAGATACGCAGTATTTT
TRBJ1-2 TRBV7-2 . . CASSIRYDYTF TGTGCCAGCAGCATCAGATACGACTACACCTTC
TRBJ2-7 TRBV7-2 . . CASSLVGSGSYEQYF TGTGCCAGCAGCTTAGTGGGATCAGGTTCCTACGAGCAGTACTTC
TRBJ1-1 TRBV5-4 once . CASRPQSAVTNTEAFF TGTGCCAGCAGACCCCAATCGGCCGTGACGAACACTGAAGCTTTCTTT
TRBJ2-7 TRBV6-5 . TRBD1 CASWGTGEREQYF TGTGCCAGCTGGGGGACAGGGGAGCGCGAGCAGTACTTC
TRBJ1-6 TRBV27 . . CASSYSYNSPLHF TGTGCCAGCAGTTACAGCTATAATTCACCCCTCCACTTT
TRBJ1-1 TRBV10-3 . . CAISKPDTQDAEAFF TGTGCCATCAGTAAACCGGACACACAAGACGCTGAAGCTTTCTTT
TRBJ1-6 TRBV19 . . CASSFGQISSYNSPLHF TGTGCCAGTAGTTTCGGACAGATCAGCTCCTATAATTCACCCCTCCACTTT
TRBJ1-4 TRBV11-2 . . CASSLLGGLMVANEKLFF TGTGCCAGCAGCTTACTGGGGGGCTTAATGGTGGCTAATGAAAAACTGTTTTTT
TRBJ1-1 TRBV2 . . CASGQREAFF TGTGCCAGCGGACAGAGAGAAGCTTTCTTT
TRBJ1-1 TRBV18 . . CASSSDINTEAFF TGTGCCAGCTCCTCGGACATAAACACTGAAGCTTTCTTT
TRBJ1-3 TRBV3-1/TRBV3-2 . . CASSQDRSGAGNTIYF TGTGCCAGCAGCCAAGATCGGTCAGGGGCTGGAAACACCATATATTTT
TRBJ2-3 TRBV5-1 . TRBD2 CASSLGGLAGSRSRPYF TGCGCCAGCAGCTTGGGGGGACTAGCGGGCTCCCGCTCCAGGCCGTATTTT
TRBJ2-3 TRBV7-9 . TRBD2 CASSPKRLAGGVDTQYF TGTGCCAGCAGCCCCAAGCGACTAGCGGGGGGGGTCGATACGCAGTATTTT
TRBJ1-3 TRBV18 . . CASSLRTDSGNTIYF TGTGCCAGCTCACTAAGGACAGACTCTGGAAACACCATATATTTT
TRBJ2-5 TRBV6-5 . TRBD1 CASSPDRGLVTQYF TGTGCCAGCAGCCCCGACAGGGGGCTAGTGACCCAGTACTTC
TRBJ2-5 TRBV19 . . CASRGFGETQYF TGTGCCAGTAGGGGCTTCGGGGAGACCCAGTACTTC
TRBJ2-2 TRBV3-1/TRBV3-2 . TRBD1 CASSPRWRGQGVLTGELFF TGTGCCAGCAGCCCCCGATGGAGGGGACAGGGGGTTTTAACCGGGGAGCTGTTTTTT
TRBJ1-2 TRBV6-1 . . CASSEAKGNYGYTF TGTGCCAGCAGTGAAGCGAAGGGGAACTATGGCTACACCTTC
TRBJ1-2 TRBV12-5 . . CASGSLWQLTF TGTGCTAGTGGCTCCCTGTGGCAGCTCACCTTC
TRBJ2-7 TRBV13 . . CAVALGGESYEQYF TGTGCCGTAGCCCTGGGTGGGGAATCCTACGAGCAGTACTTC
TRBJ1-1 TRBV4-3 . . CASSQEEGSNTEAFF TGCGCCAGCAGCCAAGAGGAAGGTTCGAACACTGAAGCTTTCTTT
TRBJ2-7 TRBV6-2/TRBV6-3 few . CASSYLGGEQYF TGTGCCAGCAGTTACTTAGGGGGCGAGCAGTACTTC
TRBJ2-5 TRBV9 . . CASGAETQYF TGTGCCAGCGGCGCAGAGACCCAGTACTTC
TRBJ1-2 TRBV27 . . CASSLGAGEVYGYTF TGTGCCAGCAGTTTAGGTGCAGGGGAGGTCTATGGCTACACCTTC
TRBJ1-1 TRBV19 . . CASSIPQENTEAFF TGTGCCAGTAGTATACCACAGGAGAACACTGAAGCTTTCTTT
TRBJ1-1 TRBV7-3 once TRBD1 CASSPRGQGTEAFF TGTGCCAGCAGCCCCCGAGGACAGGGCACTGAAGCTTTCTTT
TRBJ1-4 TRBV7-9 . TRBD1 CASSLAGQGPNEKLFF TGTGCCAGCAGCTTAGCCGGACAGGGACCTAATGAAAAACTGTTTTTT
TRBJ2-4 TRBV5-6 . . CASSLGLAKNIQYF TGTGCCAGCAGTCTGGGGTTAGCCAAAAACATTCAGTACTTC
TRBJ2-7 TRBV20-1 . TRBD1 CSATTGYEQYF TGCAGTGCAACGACAGGGTACGAGCAGTACTTC
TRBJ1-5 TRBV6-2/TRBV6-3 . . CASSPRDYNQPQHF TGTGCCAGCAGCCCCCGGGATTACAATCAGCCCCAGCATTTT
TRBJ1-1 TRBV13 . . CASSLEDPEAFF TGTGCCAGCAGCTTAGAGGATCCTGAAGCTTTCTTT
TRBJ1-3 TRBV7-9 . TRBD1 CASSEQGGLAGNTIYF TGTGCCAGCAGCGAACAGGGGGGTTTGGCTGGAAACACCATATATTTT
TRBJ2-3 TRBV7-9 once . CASSSQGTSTDTQYF TGTGCCAGCAGCTCACAGGGGACTAGCACAGATACGCAGTATTTT
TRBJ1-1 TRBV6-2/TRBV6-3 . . CASSIAGGGGTEAFF TGTGCCAGCAGTATTGCGGGGGGCGGAGGCACTGAAGCTTTCTTT
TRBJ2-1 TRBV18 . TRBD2 CASSAGLIDEQFF TGTGCCAGCTCGGCGGGACTAATCGATGAGCAGTTCTTC
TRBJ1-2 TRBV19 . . CASRDFGGSYGYTF TGTGCCAGTCGGGATTTCGGCGGCTCCTATGGCTACACCTTC
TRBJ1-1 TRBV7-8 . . CASSLNSAGMNTEAFF TGTGCCAGCAGCCTAAATTCGGCAGGAATGAACACTGAAGCTTTCTTT
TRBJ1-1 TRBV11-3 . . CASSLARSAEAFF TGTGCCAGCAGCTTAGCCAGGTCCGCTGAAGCTTTCTTT
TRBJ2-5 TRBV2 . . CASREGILEAETQYF TGTGCCAGCAGAGAAGGTATACTAGAGGCGGAGACCCAGTACTTC
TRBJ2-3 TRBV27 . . CATGTDTQYF TGTGCCACGGGAACAGATACGCAGTATTTT
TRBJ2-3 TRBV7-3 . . CASSLRAGKSTDTQYF TGTGCCAGCAGCTTAAGGGCAGGGAAAAGCACAGATACGCAGTATTTT
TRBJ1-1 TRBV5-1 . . CASSPRPGLEAEAFF TGCGCCAGCAGCCCTAGGCCAGGGCTTGAGGCTGAAGCTTTCTTT
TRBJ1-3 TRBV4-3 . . CASSQEGPAQGGNTIYF TGCGCCAGCAGCCAAGAAGGGCCCGCTCAGGGGGGAAACACCATATATTTT
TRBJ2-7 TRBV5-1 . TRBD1 CASSYYGTEEQYF TGCGCCAGCAGCTATTACGGGACAGAGGAGCAGTACTTC
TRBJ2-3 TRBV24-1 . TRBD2 CATSDPAGAQYF TGTGCCACCAGTGACCCGGCGGGGGCGCAGTATTTT
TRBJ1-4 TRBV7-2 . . CASSLSWVTTNEKLFF TGTGCCAGCAGCTTATCCTGGGTAACAACTAATGAAAAACTGTTTTTT
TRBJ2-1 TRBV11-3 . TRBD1 CASSSRDRDGEQFF TGTGCCAGCAGCTCCCGGGACAGGGACGGCGAGCAGTTCTTC
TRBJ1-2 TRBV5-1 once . CASSLSPGYGYTF TGCGCCAGCAGCTTGTCCCCAGGCTATGGCTACACCTTC
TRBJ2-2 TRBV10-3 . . CAISETTGGDTGELFF TGTGCCATCAGTGAGACTACAGGGGGGGACACCGGGGAGCTGTTTTTT